The 32 T cell receptor beta chains presented below share a single source sample, sequenced in a study of cytomegalovirus exposure and HLA in healthy donors. Use of 60 Vbeta and 13 Jbeta primers characterized the PCR. TCRdb keeps only in-frame clones here, not all; method: immunoSEQ multiplex PCR. Altogether around 180,000 clones are present, over 75% being singletons, with the ten largest covering roughly 0.23%. The sample consisted of PBMCs. Receptors were obtained from a girl less than two years old in good health and CMV-seronegative.

V and J are TRBV14 and TRBJ1-4; 7 positions match TRBD1. Trimming cost V 2 bases and J 10 bases; bases outside gene matches: 13. From germline, CDR1 is SGHDN and CDR2 FVKESK. There are 16 residues in the CDR3. DNA of the CDR3: TGTGCCAGCAGCCAACATACCGGGACAGTTAGATCAAAACTGTTTTTT. Encoded protein: CASSQHTGTVRSKLFF.

This sequence joins TRBV27 and TRBJ2-3; a weak D match, TRBD2 (6 bases). This CDR3 spans 15 amino acids. The germline V and J ends were trimmed by 5 bases and 1 base, with 13 bases remaining between them. Germline V gene lookup returns CDR1 MNHEY and CDR2 SMNVEV (reference sequence). In nucleotides, the CDR3 is TGTGCCAGCAGTCTAAATAGCGGCCGCACAGATACGCAGTATTTT. Translation: CASSLNSGRTDTQYF.

This chain connects TRBV7-9 to TRBJ1-2; 9 positions match TRBD1. V lost 2 bases and J lost 2; bases outside the gene matches: 6. Germline CDR1 is SEHNR and CDR2 is FQNEAQ (reference sequence). The CDR3 contains 16 residues. DNA for the CDR3: TGTGCCAGCAGCTTAACAGGGGGCCCCTTAAACTATGGCTACACCTTC. This codes for CASSLTGGPLNYGYTF.

V gene TRBV6-4 combines with J gene TRBJ1-4, with 8 nucleotides matching TRBD1. This CDR3 is 15 amino acids long. Germline-derived CDR1 and CDR2 are MRHNA and SNTAGT. With 6 bases clipped from V and 8 bases from J, the junction kept 11 bases outside the gene matches. DNA for the CDR3: TGTGCCAGCAGAGCAACCGGGACAGGAGGGGAAAAACTGTTTTTT. Its protein is CASRATGTGGEKLFF.

The CDR3, as DNA: TGTGCCAGCAGCTTAGAGGGCACCGGGACTAGTCTGGCGGTCTCGCAAGAGACCCAGTACTTC. Translation: CASSLEGTGTSLAVSQETQYF. This chain links TRBV13 with TRBJ2-5; 8 nucleotides agree with TRBD2. Per the germline V gene, CDR1 is PRHDT and CDR2 is FYEKMQ (reference sequence). V shed 1 base and J 2 bases; nucleotides not matched to a gene: 21. The CDR3 has 21 residues.

About this clone itself: The sample has other DNA sequences that encode this CDR3 too. J is TRBJ2-7 and V is TRBV6-1; 7 bases agree with TRBD2. From germline, CDR1 is MNHNS and CDR2 SASEGT. V lost 3 bases and J lost 0; bases outside the gene matches: 5. The CDR3 is 15 amino acids. This chain's CDR3 is CASSDSSGGSYEQYF. The CDR3 DNA reads TGTGCCAGCAGTGATTCTAGCGGAGGCTCCTACGAGCAGTACTTC.

V usage is TRBV2 and J usage is TRBJ1-5, with no clear D. The V end lost 3 bases, the J end lost 9 bases, and 9 bases lay between the germline ends. The CDR3 has 12 residues. CDR1 is SNHLY, CDR2 FYNNEI, per germline. CDR3: CASSEGLPPQHF. The CDR3 DNA follows: TGTGCCAGCAGTGAGGGCCTCCCGCCCCAGCATTTT.

The chain recombines TRBV7-9 with TRBJ2-7; 15 bases map to TRBD2. CDR1 and CDR2 from the germline V gene are SEHNR and FQNEAQ (reference sequence). V lost 4 bases to trimming and J lost 2 bases; unmatched junction nucleotides: 9. CDR3 length: 18 residues. CDR3 residues: CASSSIGTSGRNAYEQYF. In DNA, the CDR3 is TGTGCCAGCAGCTCGATCGGGACTAGCGGGAGGAACGCCTACGAGCAGTACTTC.

The chain is built from TRBV6-5 and TRBJ2-1, with 12 bases matching TRBD2. V lost 6 bases, J lost 6 bases, and 6 bases stayed unmatched. Germline values: CDR1 MNHEY, CDR2 SVGAGI. There are 15 residues in the CDR3. CDR3 DNA sequence: TGTGCCAGCAGACTCCTAGCGGGAGGGGGCAATGAGCAGTTCTTC. Protein sequence: CASRLLAGGGNEQFF.

The gene calls are TRBV18 and TRBJ1-2; a weak D match, TRBD1 (6 bases). CDR1 and CDR2 from the germline V gene are KGHSH and LQKENI. This CDR3 region has 14 residues. V was cut by 2 bases and J by 3 bases, with 10 bases left in between. The CDR3 loop reads CASSPLDSDYGYTF. The DNA of the CDR3 is TGTGCCAGCTCACCATTGGACAGCGACTATGGCTACACCTTC. The full variable domain, rest sourced from reference TRBV18 and TRBJ1-2, is NAGVMQNPRHLVRRRGQEARLRCSPMKGHSHVYWYRQLPEEGLKFMVYLQKENIIDESGMPKERFSAEFPKEGPSILRIQQVVRGDSAAYFCASSPLDSDYGYTFGSGTRLTVV.

The chain uses TRBV5-1 and TRBJ2-7; 9 positions match TRBD1. The CDR3 runs 15 residues. CDR1 is SGHRS and CDR2 is YFSETQ in the germline V gene. With 2 bases clipped from V and 5 bases from J, the junction kept 8 bases outside the gene matches. The CDR3 DNA sequence: TGCGCCAGCAGCTTCCTGTGGACAGGGGAAAACGAGCAGTACTTC. Translating gives CASSFLWTGENEQYF.

This clone was seen a handful of times. J is TRBJ2-1 and V is TRBV19; 7 bases line up with TRBD2. The CDR3 is 20 residues long. CDR1 and CDR2 from the germline V gene are LNHDA and SQIVND (reference sequence). J gave up 6 bases and V 3 bases, and 23 bases lay outside the gene matches. CDR3 in amino acids: CASSISSVGWEGLWLNEQFF. The DNA for the CDR3 is TGTGCCAGTAGTATTAGTTCGGTCGGGTGGGAGGGCCTGTGGCTCAATGAGCAGTTCTTC.

Here the CDR3 reads CASSLATRPGNNEQFF. The CDR3 nucleotides are TGTGCCAGCAGCTTAGCGACCCGCCCAGGTAACAATGAGCAGTTCTTC. J is TRBJ2-1 and V is TRBV7-8, with unresolved D. The CDR3 totals 16 residues. Trimming pared 0 bases from V and 5 bases from J, leaving 14 bases between. Per germline, CDR1 SGHVS and CDR2 FQNEAQ.

This sequence joins TRBV5-1 and TRBJ2-7; 7 nucleotides line up with TRBD2. Germline V lookup: CDR1 SGHRS, CDR2 YFSETQ. This CDR3 is 13 amino acids long. Trimming at V came to 2 bases and at J to 3 bases, leaving 2 bases not matched to a gene. The CDR3 nucleotides are TGCGCCAGCAGCTTTCGGGGGGACTACGAGCAGTACTTC. Translation gives CASSFRGDYEQYF.

The genes are TRBV30 and TRBJ2-2; 7 bases are shared with TRBD2. Looked up from germline, CDR1 is GTSNPN and CDR2 is SVGIG (reference sequence). This CDR3 spans 14 amino acids. V dropped 5 bases and J dropped 1; count of bases not matched to a gene: 4. The CDR3 here is CAWLGGQNTGELFF. The CDR3 DNA sequence: TGTGCCTGGCTGGGAGGGCAGAACACCGGGGAGCTGTTTTTT. Filled out from reference TRBV30 and TRBJ2-2, the complete variable domain reads SQTIHQWPATLVQPVGSPLSLECTVEGTSNPNLYWYRQAAGRGLQLLFYSVGIGQISSEVPQNLSASRPQDRQFILSSKKLLLSDSGFYLCAWLGGQNTGELFFGEGSRLTVL.

The chain combines TRBV11-2 with TRBJ1-2; D perhaps matches TRBD1 (5 bases). The germline V gene has CDR1 SGHAT and CDR2 FQNNGV. The CDR3 is made up of 13 amino acids. The ends were cut back, 2 bases at V and 10 bases at J, with 14 bases in the middle. The CDR3 region has the DNA TGTGCCAGCAGCTTAATGATGCTAGGGGACTACACCTTC. This translates into CASSLMMLGDYTF.

The chain is built from TRBV5-5 and TRBJ1-2; D gene ambiguous. From germline, CDR1 is SGHKS and CDR2 YYEKEE (reference sequence). The V end lost 6 bases, the J end lost 0 bases, and 15 bases lay between the germline ends. This CDR3 contains 15 residues. CDR3: CASTTLLTANYGYTF. In nucleotides, the CDR3 is TGTGCCAGCACCACCCTTTTAACAGCTAACTATGGCTACACCTTC.

This chain links TRBV15 with TRBJ2-1, with 9 positions matching TRBD2. The germline V gene encodes CDR1 LNHNV and CDR2 YYDKDF (reference sequence). CDR3 length: 18 residues. Trimming removed 0 bases from V and 3 bases from J; junction bases left unmatched: 9. The CDR3 loop is CATSREWAGTSFYNEQFF. The CDR3, as DNA: TGTGCCACCAGCAGAGAATGGGCCGGGACTAGCTTCTACAATGAGCAGTTCTTC.

The chain is built from TRBV27 and TRBJ1-5; TRBD1 aligns across 9 bases. Germline V gene lookup returns CDR1 MNHEY and CDR2 SMNVEV (reference sequence). The CDR3 covers 19 residues. Trimming removed 0 bases from V and 7 bases from J; junction bases left unmatched: 16. CDR3 sequence: CASSLSGGLPGQGYQPQHF. In DNA, the CDR3 is TGTGCCAGCAGTTTATCTGGCGGCCTCCCGGGACAGGGTTACCAGCCCCAGCATTTT.

This sequence joins TRBV5-1 and TRBJ2-1; TRBD2 matches at 9 bases. The CDR3 totals 14 residues. Germline CDR1 reads SGHRS; CDR2 reads YFSETQ. V lost 3 bases to trimming and J lost 7 bases; unmatched junction nucleotides: 5. In nucleotides, the CDR3 is TGCGCCAGCAGCTGGAGGACTAGCGATAATGAGCAGTTCTTC. It codes for CASSWRTSDNEQFF.

Concerning this clone itself: The same CDR3 also results from other DNA sequences found in this sample. The chain is built from TRBV20-1 and TRBJ2-5, with a tentative D call TRBD2 (5 bases). V shed 1 base and J shed 5 bases, with 5 bases lying between them. The CDR3 is 11 residues long. Germline CDR1 is DFQATT and CDR2 is SNEGSKA (reference sequence). In nucleotides, the CDR3 is TGCAGTGCTAGAGGGGAGGAGACCCAGTACTTC. Its protein is CSARGEETQYF.

This chain links TRBV5-5 with TRBJ1-1; D unresolved. The CDR3 covers 15 residues. Looked up from germline, CDR1 is SGHKS and CDR2 is YYEKEE (reference sequence). V was cut by 0 bases and J by 1 base, with 10 bases left in between. The CDR3, as DNA: TGTGCCAGCAGCTTGGCTGTGGCCACGAACACTGAAGCTTTCTTT. It yields the protein CASSLAVATNTEAFF.

V is TRBV11-2 and J is TRBJ2-6, with D possibly being TRBD1 (5 bases). V dropped 1 base and J dropped 2 bases, with 6 bases sitting between them. Germline loops: CDR1 SGHAT, CDR2 FQNNGV. The CDR3 has 15 residues. CDR3 in amino acids: CASSLAGTGANVLTF. The CDR3 DNA reads as TGTGCCAGCAGCTTAGCAGGGACTGGGGCCAACGTCCTGACTTTC.

CDR3 sequence: CASSEAYEETQYF. CDR3 coding DNA: TGTGCCAGCAGTGAAGCCTACGAAGAGACCCAGTACTTC. The genes are TRBV6-1 and TRBJ2-5; the D is unclear. CDR3 length equals 13 residues. V gave up 0 bases and J gave up 3 bases, with 5 bases separating them. The germline V gene encodes CDR1 MNHNS and CDR2 SASEGT.

The chain employs TRBV6-5 and TRBJ1-5; 12 positions agree with TRBD1. The junction had 4 bases not matched to a gene; V was cut back by 5 bases and J by 5 bases. In germline, CDR1 is MNHEY, CDR2 SVGAGI. CDR3 size: 15 residues. The CDR3 DNA sequence: TGTGCCAGCAGTCTGGGACAGGGGGCTTATCAGCCCCAGCATTTT. The encoded protein is CASSLGQGAYQPQHF.

V usage is TRBV4-2 and J usage is TRBJ2-5; TRBD2 aligns across 13 bases. Germline V CDR1 and CDR2: LGHNA, YNFKEQ. V gave up 2 bases and J gave up 5 bases; unmatched junction bases: 8. The CDR3 runs to 17 residues. CDR3 protein: CASSQYAATSGGETQYF. The CDR3 DNA is TGTGCCAGCAGCCAATACGCGGCGACTAGCGGGGGGGAGACCCAGTACTTC.

The chain has TRBV6-5 and TRBJ2-2; D call uncertain. Per germline, CDR1 MNHEY and CDR2 SVGAGI. The V end was cut by 9 bases, the J end by 6 bases, with 8 bases between. The CDR3 has 11 residues. CDR3 coding DNA: TGTGCCAGTAGTCGTGCCGGGGAGCTGTTTTTT. Its translation is CASSRAGELFF.

The rearrangement links TRBV19 to TRBJ2-7, with 11 bases aligning to TRBD2. The CDR3 length is 14 residues. Trimming at V came to 10 bases and at J to 2 bases, leaving 7 bases not matched to a gene. Germline-derived CDR1 and CDR2 are LNHDA and SQIVND (reference sequence). Here the CDR3 reads CATLGTSGAYEQYF. As DNA, the CDR3 is TGTGCCACCCTGGGGACTAGCGGAGCCTACGAGCAGTACTTC.

The chain uses TRBV27 and TRBJ1-6; 8 positions agree with TRBD1. This CDR3 spans 14 amino acids. Germline V gives CDR1 MNHEY, CDR2 SMNVEV (reference sequence). V dropped 3 bases and J dropped 11; count of bases not matched to a gene: 6. CDR3: CASSFRQGATPLHF. Written as DNA, the CDR3 is TGTGCCAGCAGTTTTCGGCAGGGGGCTACACCCCTCCACTTT.

The gene calls are TRBV27 and TRBJ2-2; the match to TRBD2 covers 16 bases. From germline, CDR1 is MNHEY and CDR2 SMNVEV (reference sequence). This CDR3 is built from 21 residues. Trimming took 4 bases from V and 1 from J; bases not matched to a gene: 12. The CDR3 DNA reads TGTGCCAGCAGTTCTGGTAGGGGGACTAGCGGGAGGGTCCTGAACACCGGGGAGCTGTTTTTT. This encodes CASSSGRGTSGRVLNTGELFF.

This sequence joins TRBV27 and TRBJ2-3, with D possibly TRBD2 on 5 matching bases. The length of the CDR3 is 14 residues. V lost 3 bases and J 3 bases, leaving 10 bases between the germline ends. Germline V lookup: CDR1 MNHEY, CDR2 SMNVEV (reference sequence). This chain's CDR3 is CASSLVEATDTQYF. The CDR3 DNA reads as TGTGCCAGCAGTTTGGTGGAGGCAACAGATACGCAGTATTTT.

This chain links TRBV21-1 with TRBJ1-2. TRBV21-1 is a pseudogene locus. The CDR3 covers 11 residues. In nucleotides, the CDR3 is TGTGCCAGCAGGGACTACTATGGCTACACCTTC. This translates into CASRDYYGYTF.